This T cell receptor beta chain was obtained from a study of cytomegalovirus exposure and HLA in healthy donors. General observations from the study: The number of N-insertions in an Asian-associated ancestry cluster was reportedly below the approximately 690-donor mean in a later analysis.

Notes on this clone: Its antigen remains unidentified.

Researchers ran the PCR with 60 Vbeta and 13 Jbeta primers. The protocol was immunoSEQ multiplex PCR, while the TCRdb copy is restricted to in-frame clones and leaves out a portion. The table shows roughly 150,000 clones, with 65% to 80% occurring only once. Sequenced input: PBMCs. The clonotype originates from a male donor in good health and CMV-seronegative.

CDR3: CASTPTMNTDTQYF. Here the CDR3 DNA reads TGTGCCAGCACCCCCACTATGAACACAGATACGCAGTATTTT. The chain combines TRBV18 with TRBJ2-3; D remains unclear. There are 14 residues in the CDR3. Germline-derived CDR1 and CDR2 are KGHSH and LQKENI. V dropped 8 bases and J dropped 2 bases, with 14 bases sitting between them.